The present T cell receptor beta chain was sequenced within a study of blood T cells in healthy people across ages. V was pared by 5 bases and J by 3 bases, with 11 bases between. The CDR3 sequence is 13 residues long. Germline V CDR1 and CDR2: SGHTA, FQGNSA. The study's findings and limits: A strong correlation was found between TCR beta diversity and the percentage of naive T cells. Naive CD4+ cell counts and diversity both ran higher in long-lived than in aged donors. Diversity figures based on one million T cells were deemed too low. Bulk PBMC profiling left naive and antigen-experienced comparisons inconclusive.

Then a second PCR, running about 6 to 12 cycles, was carried out with a sample-barcoded 5' primer and a J-beta primer mix. TCRdb re-called the 5' RACE reads with MiXCR, one entry per CDR3 protein. Among 780,000 or so distinct CDR3 sequences listed, roughly 56% were seen once. The sample holds a few counts of this clonotype. As yet, its antigen is unknown. The sample taken for sequencing was blood. This receptor was identified in a man between 40 and 49 years old in good health. This chain uses TRBV7-2 with TRBJ2-7; perhaps TRBD2 as D (6 bases). The CDR3: CASSPPSVYEQYF. The CDR3 DNA is TGTGCCAGCAGCCCCCCTAGCGTCTACGAGCAGTACTTC.